A single count supports the clone carrying this T cell receptor beta chain. This sample was taken from a study of PD-L1 blockade in urothelial cancer. Study summary: Individuals in the cohort had been given 0 to 3 earlier chemotherapy regimens. Blood was subjected to analysis at 3 weeks (second dose) and 6 weeks following treatment start.

The V gene's germline CDR1 is MDHEN and CDR2 SYDVKM. V was pared by 6 bases and J by 11 bases, with 19 bases between. This CDR3 contains 13 residues. Specified time point: peripheral blood 6 weeks after treatment start. Only in-frame clones appear in the TCRdb table, and some are missing; sequencing was by immunoSEQ multiplex PCR. Of some 110,000 clones listed, around 89% are singletons. The chain combines TRBV28 with TRBJ1-1, with D possibly being TRBD1 (6 bases). The material sequenced was PBMCs, taken around atezolizumab (anti-PD-L1) treatment. The source of this sequence is a man aged 60 to 69 with urothelial cancer. Here the CDR3 DNA reads TGTGCCAGCAGCTTTCTCCAGGGGCGCGGGGCTTTCTTT. It encodes CASSFLQGRGAFF.